The T cell receptor (beta chain) described here comes from a study of patients and donors after allogeneic stem cell transplantation. TCRdb fed the RT-PCR reads into MiXCR, producing one record per CDR3 protein. Among over a thousand distinct CDR3 sequences listed, 4.5% to 6% were seen once. CDR1 SGHAT and CDR2 FQNNGV come from the germline V gene. The CDR3 has 15 amino acids. Germline trimming cut 5 bases from V and 7 bases from J; bases unmatched to any gene: 12. Sequencing was performed on blood, either unsorted or a sorted T cell fraction (not recorded which). The chain uses TRBV11-2 and TRBJ2-7; 9 bases align to TRBD2. The receptor comes from a human donor who was either an allogeneic HSCT recipient or a stem cell or donor lymphocyte infusion donor (not recorded which). It is not recorded whose cells these are; they may come from a transplant donor. CDR3 loop: CASSTPSGKNYEQYF. DNA of the CDR3: TGTGCCAGCAGCACGCCTAGCGGGAAGAACTATGAGCAGTACTTC.